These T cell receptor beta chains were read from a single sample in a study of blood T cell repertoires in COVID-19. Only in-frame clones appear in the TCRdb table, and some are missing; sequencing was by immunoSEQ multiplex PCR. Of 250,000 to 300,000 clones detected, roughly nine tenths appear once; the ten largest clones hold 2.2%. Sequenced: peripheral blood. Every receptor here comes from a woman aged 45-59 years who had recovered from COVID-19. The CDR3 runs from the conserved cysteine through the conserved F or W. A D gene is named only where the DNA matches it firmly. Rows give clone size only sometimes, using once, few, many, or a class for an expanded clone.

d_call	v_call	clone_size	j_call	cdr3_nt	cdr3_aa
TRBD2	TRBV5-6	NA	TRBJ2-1	TGTGCCAGCAGCTTGCTGGCTAGCGGTTACAATGAGCAGTTCTTC	CASSLLASGYNEQFF
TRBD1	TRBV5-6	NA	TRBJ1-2	TGTGCCAGCAGGGGGACAGGGGCAAACTATGGCTACACCTTC	CASRGTGANYGYTF
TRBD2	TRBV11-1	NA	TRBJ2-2	TGTGCCAGCAGCTCCCCTAGCGGGGGCACCGGGGAGCTGTTTTTT	CASSSPSGGTGELFF
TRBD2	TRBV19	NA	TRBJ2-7	TGTGCCAGTAGTAAAGCGGGGGGGCGCGAGCAGTACTTC	CASSKAGGREQYF
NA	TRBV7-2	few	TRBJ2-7	TGTGCCAGCAGCCCCCTAGCGTTAATCTCCGAGCAGTACTTC	CASSPLALISEQYF
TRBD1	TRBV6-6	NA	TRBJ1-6	TGTGCCAGCACCGGACAGGGTAATTCACCCCTCCACTTT	CASTGQGNSPLHF
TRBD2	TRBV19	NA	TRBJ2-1	TGTGCCAGTAGTCCCAGCGGGGGGGCCAACGAGCAGTTCTTC	CASSPSGGANEQFF
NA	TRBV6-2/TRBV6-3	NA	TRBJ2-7	TGTGCCAGCAGTTACGTCAGGCGCTACGAGCAGTACTTC	CASSYVRRYEQYF
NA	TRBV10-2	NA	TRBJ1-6	TGCGCCAGCAGTGAATTGGCCTCCTATAATTCACCCCTCCACTTT	CASSELASYNSPLHF
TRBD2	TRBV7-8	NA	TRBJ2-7	TGTGCCAGCAGCTTGGGCGGGGGGGCCTACGAGCAGTACTTC	CASSLGGGAYEQYF
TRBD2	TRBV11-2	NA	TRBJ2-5	TGTGCCAGCAGCTCGAGCGGGACTAGCGGGAGGGCTGAAGGAGAGACCCAGTACTTC	CASSSSGTSGRAEGETQYF
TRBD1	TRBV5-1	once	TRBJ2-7	TGCGCCAGCAGCTCCGCCCCCCAGGGACAGACCTACGAGCAGTACTTC	CASSSAPQGQTYEQYF
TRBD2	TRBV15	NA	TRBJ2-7	TGTGCCACCAGCAGCCCCCAGGGAGGGAACGAGCAGTACTTC	CATSSPQGGNEQYF
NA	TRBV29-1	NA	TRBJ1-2	TGCAGCGTTAGGGGAAGGTCGGATGGCTACACCTTC	CSVRGRSDGYTF
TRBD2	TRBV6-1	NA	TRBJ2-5	TGTGCCAGCAGTGACGGGATAGCGGGACGAGAGACCCAGTACTTC	CASSDGIAGRETQYF
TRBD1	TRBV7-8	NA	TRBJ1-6	TGTGCCAGCACGATGGGACAGCCTGGGTCACCCCTCCACTTT	CASTMGQPGSPLHF
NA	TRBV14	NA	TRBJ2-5	TGTGCCAGCAGCCAAGATGGAGCACCGCAAGAGACCCAGTACTTC	CASSQDGAPQETQYF
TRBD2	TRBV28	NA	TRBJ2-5	TGTGCCAGCAGTCTGCTAGCGGGAGGGGGAGAGACCCAGTACTTC	CASSLLAGGGETQYF
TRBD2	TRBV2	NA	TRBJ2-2	TGTGCCAGCAGTTTTTCTCCATCGGGGACTAGCGGGGGGGTATTGTACACCGGGGAGCTGTTTTTT	CASSFSPSGTSGGVLYTGELFF
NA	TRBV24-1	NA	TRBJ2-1	TGTGCCACCCAAGACAGATCCTACAATGAGCAGTTCTTC	CATQDRSYNEQFF
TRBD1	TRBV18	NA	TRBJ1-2	TGTGCCAGCTCACCACGGACAGGGGCCTCCCTTAACTATGGCTACACCTTC	CASSPRTGASLNYGYTF
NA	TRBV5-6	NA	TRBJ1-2	TGTGCCAGCAGGATGGCGGTCGCAGCCTATGGCTACACCTTC	CASRMAVAAYGYTF
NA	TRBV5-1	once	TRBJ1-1	TGCGCCAGCAGCTTGGACAGGCCGACTGAAGCTTTCTTT	CASSLDRPTEAFF
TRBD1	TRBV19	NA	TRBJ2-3	TGTGCCAGTAGTATCCGGACAGGGGGAGTAGCAGATACGCAGTATTTT	CASSIRTGGVADTQYF
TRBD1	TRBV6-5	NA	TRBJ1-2	TGTGCCAGCATACTGACAGGGCTGTCCTATGGCTACACCTTC	CASILTGLSYGYTF
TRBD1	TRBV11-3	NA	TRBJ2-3	TGTGCCAGCAGCCCTCGGACAGGGCGGTACACAGATACGCAGTATTTT	CASSPRTGRYTDTQYF
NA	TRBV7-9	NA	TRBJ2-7	TGTGCCAGCAGCTTAGTTGCGGGCTACGAGCAGTACTTC	CASSLVAGYEQYF
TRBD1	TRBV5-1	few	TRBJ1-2	TGCGCCAGCAGCCCTTTCGGACAGGGAAACTATGGCTACACCTTC	CASSPFGQGNYGYTF
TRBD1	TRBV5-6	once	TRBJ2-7	TGTGCCAGCAGCTCCTTCCGGACAGGGTCTCCCTACGAGCAGTACTTC	CASSSFRTGSPYEQYF
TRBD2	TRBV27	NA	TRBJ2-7	TGTGCCAGCAGTTCGAGGACTAGCGGGGGATACGAGCAGTACTTC	CASSSRTSGGYEQYF
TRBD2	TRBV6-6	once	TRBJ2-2	TGTGCCAGCAGTTACGGGCGGGGGATGACCGGGGAGCTGTTTTTT	CASSYGRGMTGELFF
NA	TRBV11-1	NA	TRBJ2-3	TGTGCCAGCAGCTTAATGTTCGGGTCAGATACGCAGTATTTT	CASSLMFGSDTQYF
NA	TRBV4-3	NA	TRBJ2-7	TGCGCCAGCAGCCAAGATCGTAGCCCTGACTACGAGCAGTACTTC	CASSQDRSPDYEQYF
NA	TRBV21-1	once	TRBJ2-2	TGTGCCAGCAGCAAAGGAGGAGGGGCCAGAGGAAGGACCGGGGAGCTGTTTTTT	CASSKGGGARGRTGELFF
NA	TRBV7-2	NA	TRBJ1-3	TGTGCCAGCAGCCCCTTGGGACTCTCTGGAAACACCATATATTTT	CASSPLGLSGNTIYF
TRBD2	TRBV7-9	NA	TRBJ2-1	TGTGCCAGCAGCCCATCTAGCGGGAGAGGGATGCTACGGAATGAGCAGTTCTTC	CASSPSSGRGMLRNEQFF
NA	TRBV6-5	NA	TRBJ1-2	TGTGCCAGCAGCCCCCGCGGGGCCTATGGCTACACCTTC	CASSPRGAYGYTF
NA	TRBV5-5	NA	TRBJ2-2	TGTGCCAGCAGCTTTAACTCCCCCACCGGGGAGCTGTTTTTT	CASSFNSPTGELFF
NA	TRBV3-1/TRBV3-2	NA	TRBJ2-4	TGTGCCAGCAGCCAAGTCTCTAACAGGGGACTAGCCAAAAACATTCAGTACTTC	CASSQVSNRGLAKNIQYF
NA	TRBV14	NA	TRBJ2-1	TGTGCCAGCAGCCACAGATCCGGTGTGGGGCACAATGAGCAGTTCTTC	CASSHRSGVGHNEQFF
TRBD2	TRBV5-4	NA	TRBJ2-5	TGTGCCAGCAGCATCACGGGGGGCCAAGAGACCCAGTACTTC	CASSITGGQETQYF
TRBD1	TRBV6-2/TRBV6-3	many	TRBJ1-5	TGTGCCAGCAGACCTTTAGCGACAGGGATTAGCAATCAGCCCCAGCATTTT	CASRPLATGISNQPQHF
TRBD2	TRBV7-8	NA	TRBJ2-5	TGTGCCAGCAGCCCGCCCTTGAGATTAGCGGGGGGGCGCGAGACCCAGTACTTC	CASSPPLRLAGGRETQYF
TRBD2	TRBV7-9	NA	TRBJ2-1	TGTGCCAGCAGCTCTCACTCGACTAGCGGGAGGTTCTTC	CASSSHSTSGRFF
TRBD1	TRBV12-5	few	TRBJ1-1	TGTGCTAGTGGTTTTCAAAGGACAGGTGAGAACACTGAAGCTTTCTTT	CASGFQRTGENTEAFF
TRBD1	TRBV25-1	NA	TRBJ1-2	TGTGCCAGCAGTGGGGACAGGGGGGACTATGGCTACACCTTC	CASSGDRGDYGYTF
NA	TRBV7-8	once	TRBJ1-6	TGTGCCAGCAGCCGGGACACACCCCTCCACTTT	CASSRDTPLHF
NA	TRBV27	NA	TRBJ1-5	TGTGCCAGCAGTTTAGGCCAGCCCCAGCATTTT	CASSLGQPQHF
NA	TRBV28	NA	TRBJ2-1	TGTGCCAGCAGCTGGGGGCGGGACTACGTTGTCGATGAGCAGTTCTTC	CASSWGRDYVVDEQFF
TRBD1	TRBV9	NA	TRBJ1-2	TGTGCCAGCAGCGTAGGAGACAGGGGGCTGTGGACCTTC	CASSVGDRGLWTF
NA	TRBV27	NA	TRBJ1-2	TGTGCCAGCAGTTTATCGAGGCAGGGTGTCAATGGCTACACCTTC	CASSLSRQGVNGYTF